These T cell receptor beta chains were read from a single sample in a study of blood T cell repertoires in COVID-19. Measured with immunoSEQ multiplex PCR; TCRdb has only the in-frame clones, and not every one. The sample carries around 300,000 clones, 88% recorded once. Sequenced material: PBMCs or T cells enriched from blood (not recorded which). The receptors originated from a man younger than 45 who had recovered from COVID-19. Both conserved end residues are part of each CDR3. D genes are given only for firm matches. Some rows have no size entry. The others give once, few or many, or a class for an expanded clone.

D	V	size	J	DNA	CDR3
-	TRBV6-5	-	TRBJ1-6	TGTGCCAGCAGTTTTGGGGGGGGTTCACCCCTCCACTTT	CASSFGGGSPLHF
-	TRBV19	-	TRBJ2-7	TGTGCCAGTAGTCCCCGTTTTGAGTCAGCGTCCTACGAGCAGTACTTC	CASSPRFESASYEQYF
-	TRBV27	-	TRBJ2-7	TGTGCCAGCAGTCAGGGTTACGAGCAGTACTTC	CASSQGYEQYF
TRBD1	TRBV27	once	TRBJ1-2	TGTGCCAGCAGTGTGACAGGGGAAGGCTATGGCTACACCTTC	CASSVTGEGYGYTF
TRBD1	TRBV28	-	TRBJ1-2	TGTGCCAGCACCCAGACAGGGCCCAACTATGGCTACACCTTC	CASTQTGPNYGYTF
TRBD2	TRBV9	-	TRBJ2-5	TGTGCCAGCAGCGCCAGACTAGCGGGGGACCAAGAGACCCAGTACTTC	CASSARLAGDQETQYF
-	TRBV4-1	-	TRBJ2-5	TGCGCCAGCAGCCAGCTCACAGGGTTTGAGACCCAGTACTTC	CASSQLTGFETQYF
TRBD1	TRBV19	-	TRBJ2-7	TGTGCCAGTAGTATAGGGTTTTTGGGACAGGGCTACTACGAGCAGTACTTC	CASSIGFLGQGYYEQYF
-	TRBV28	-	TRBJ2-7	TGTGCCAGCAGTTTAACGGGGATGTCCGGCGAGCAGTACTTC	CASSLTGMSGEQYF
-	TRBV28	-	TRBJ1-5	TGTGCCAGCAGTGCGGGGGGACAGCCCCAGCATTTT	CASSAGGQPQHF
TRBD1	TRBV18	-	TRBJ2-7	TGTGCCAGCTCACCCTCGGACAGGGGGCTATCTGAGCAGTACTTC	CASSPSDRGLSEQYF
-	TRBV2	-	TRBJ1-2	TGTGCCAGCAATTCCGGGCCCCGGGGTGGCTACACCTTC	CASNSGPRGGYTF
TRBD2	TRBV2	-	TRBJ2-3	TGTGCCAGCAGTGGAACTAGCGGGGGCCTCGATACGCAGTATTTT	CASSGTSGGLDTQYF
-	TRBV18	-	TRBJ1-4	TGTGCCAGCTCACCGTCGGGTAATGAAAAACTGTTTTTT	CASSPSGNEKLFF
-	TRBV20-1	-	TRBJ2-7	TGCAGTGCGTACCGGGACGAGCAGTACTTC	CSAYRDEQYF
TRBD2	TRBV6-5	-	TRBJ2-1	TGTGCCAGCAGCAGGACTAGCGGACCTTACAATGAGCAGTTCTTC	CASSRTSGPYNEQFF
-	TRBV18	-	TRBJ1-3	TGTGCCAGCTCACCAAGGTTAATAGGAGGTTCTGGAAACACCATATATTTT	CASSPRLIGGSGNTIYF
-	TRBV14	-	TRBJ2-7	TGTGCCAGCAGCCACGTTATCTCCCCACTCGAGCAGTACTTC	CASSHVISPLEQYF
-	TRBV7-9	-	TRBJ2-2	TGTGCCAGCAGCTTAAGCGCAGGGGAGCTGTTTTTT	CASSLSAGELFF
TRBD1	TRBV4-2	-	TRBJ2-1	TGTGCCAGCAGCCAAGGCGGACAGGGCCCCTACAATGAGCAGTTCTTC	CASSQGGQGPYNEQFF
-	TRBV28	-	TRBJ1-4	TGTGCCAGCAGGTTAGGGCAGTCGCTAGCCCAGAGCAATGAAAAACTGTTTTTT	CASRLGQSLAQSNEKLFF
TRBD1	TRBV28	once	TRBJ2-3	TGTGCCAGCAGTTCCCTCGGACAGGGAGGCACAGATACGCAGTATTTT	CASSSLGQGGTDTQYF
TRBD1	TRBV19	-	TRBJ2-1	TGTGCCAGTAGTATAGTACAGGGGGTGAGGCAGTTCTTC	CASSIVQGVRQFF
TRBD1	TRBV28	-	TRBJ2-5	TGTGCCAGCAGTTTACCCGGGACAGGGATACAAGAGACCCAGTACTTC	CASSLPGTGIQETQYF
TRBD2	TRBV2	-	TRBJ2-1	TGTGCCACCCTGGGGCTAGCGGGGGCCAATGAGCAGTTCTTC	CATLGLAGANEQFF
-	TRBV19	-	TRBJ2-3	TGTGCCAGTAGTATAGTGGGCCCTCTGGCCACAGATACGCAGTATTTT	CASSIVGPLATDTQYF
TRBD2	TRBV6-5	-	TRBJ2-1	TGTGCCAGCAGTTTCACAGCGGGGGGGCCGTCAGCTGAGCAGTTCTTC	CASSFTAGGPSAEQFF
TRBD1	TRBV5-1	-	TRBJ1-6	TGCGCCAGCAGAATACAGGGGATTAATTCACCCCTCCACTTT	CASRIQGINSPLHF
TRBD1	TRBV5-4	-	TRBJ2-6	TGTGCCAGCAGCCCGGGACAGGGGGCGTCTGGGGCCAACGTCCTGACTTTC	CASSPGQGASGANVLTF
-	TRBV21-1	-	TRBJ2-1	TGTGAATGGACAGGACTCGTACTCGAGCAGTTCTTC	CEWTGLVLEQFF
TRBD1	TRBV5-4	-	TRBJ1-4	TGTGCCAGCAGCTTGGCTGGGACAGGGGATGAAAAACTGTTTTTT	CASSLAGTGDEKLFF
-	TRBV19	-	TRBJ2-3	TGTGCCAGTAGTAACTTGGGGGGTAGGACAGATACGCAGTATTTT	CASSNLGGRTDTQYF
-	TRBV4-1	-	TRBJ2-2	TGCGCCAGCAGCCAAGATCGCTACAGTCAAACCGGGGAGCTGTTTTTT	CASSQDRYSQTGELFF
-	TRBV28	-	TRBJ2-2	TGTGCCACCGTCGGACAGTCCGACGCCGGGGAGCTGTTTTTT	CATVGQSDAGELFF
TRBD2	TRBV5-1	-	TRBJ2-1	TGCGCCAGCAGCTTGGCCGGTGACGGGGGGAGGTACAATGAGCAGTTCTTC	CASSLAGDGGRYNEQFF
-	TRBV11-2	once	TRBJ1-2	TGTGCCAGCAGCCATGACCGGGACAGCTACACCTTC	CASSHDRDSYTF
TRBD1	TRBV6-5	-	TRBJ2-7	TGTGCCAGCATGGCAAGGGACAGGCTGTACGAGCAGTACTTC	CASMARDRLYEQYF
TRBD2	TRBV4-1	-	TRBJ2-1	TGCGCCAGCACCCTCCCGGGACTAGCGGCCAACAATGAGCAGTTCTTC	CASTLPGLAANNEQFF
TRBD1	TRBV29-1	-	TRBJ2-2	TGCAGCGGAGGGACAGGGAACACCGGGGAGCTGTTTTTT	CSGGTGNTGELFF
-	TRBV2	-	TRBJ1-3	TGTGCCAGCCAAGGACAGCTAGGAAACACCATATATTTT	CASQGQLGNTIYF
-	TRBV27	-	TRBJ2-3	TGTGCCAGCAGCTACGGGGGTACCAGGTGGGATACGCAGTATTTT	CASSYGGTRWDTQYF
-	TRBV11-2	-	TRBJ2-1	TGTGCCAGCAGCTTAGGTATGGGGGGAGGGCAGTTCTTC	CASSLGMGGGQFF
-	TRBV15	-	TRBJ1-1	TGTGCCACCAGCAGAGAGTCGACAATGAACACTGAAGCTTTCTTT	CATSRESTMNTEAFF
-	TRBV18	few	TRBJ1-5	TGTGCCAGCTCACCAGGGCGGGAGGCCAATCAGCCCCAGCATTTT	CASSPGREANQPQHF